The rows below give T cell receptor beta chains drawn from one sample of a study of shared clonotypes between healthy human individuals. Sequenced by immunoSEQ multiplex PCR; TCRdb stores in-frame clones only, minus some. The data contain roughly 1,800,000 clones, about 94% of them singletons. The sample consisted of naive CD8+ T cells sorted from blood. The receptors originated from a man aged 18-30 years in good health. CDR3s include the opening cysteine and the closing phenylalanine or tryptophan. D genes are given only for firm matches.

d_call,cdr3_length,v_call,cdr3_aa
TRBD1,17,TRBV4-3,CASSQDVPRGYPYEQYF
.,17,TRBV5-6,CASSFWNRAGTQETQYF
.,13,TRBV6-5,CASSPHRDYGYTF
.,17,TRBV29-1,CSVDGGFGPNAIYEQYF
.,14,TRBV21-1,CASSKVDGRYGYTF
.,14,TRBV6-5,CASSYSEGTTGYTF
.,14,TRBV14,CASSQGSLPYGYTF
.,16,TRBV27,CASSFLPTDINYGYTF
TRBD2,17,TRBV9,CASSPPLAVSSYNEQFF
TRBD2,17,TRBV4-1,CASSQDLGAGGWNEQFF